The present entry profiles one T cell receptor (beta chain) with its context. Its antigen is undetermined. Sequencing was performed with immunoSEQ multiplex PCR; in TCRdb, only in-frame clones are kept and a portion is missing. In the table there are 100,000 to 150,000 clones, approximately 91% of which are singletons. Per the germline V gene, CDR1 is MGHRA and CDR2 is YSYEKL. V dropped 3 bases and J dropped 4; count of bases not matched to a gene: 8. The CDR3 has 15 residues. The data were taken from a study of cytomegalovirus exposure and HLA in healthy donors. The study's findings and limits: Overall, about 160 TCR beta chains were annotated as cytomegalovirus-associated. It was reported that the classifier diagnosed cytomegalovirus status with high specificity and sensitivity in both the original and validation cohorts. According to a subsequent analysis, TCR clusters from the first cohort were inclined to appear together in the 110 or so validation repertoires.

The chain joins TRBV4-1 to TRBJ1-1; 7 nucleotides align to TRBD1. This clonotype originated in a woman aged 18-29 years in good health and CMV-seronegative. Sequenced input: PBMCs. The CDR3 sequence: CASSHGQGTATEAFF. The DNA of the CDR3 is TGCGCCAGCAGCCATGGCCAGGGGACAGCCACTGAAGCTTTCTTT.